Listed below are T cell receptor beta chains from one sample, sequenced in a study of blood T cells in healthy people across ages. TCRdb processed the 5' RACE reads anew with MiXCR; each CDR3 protein has one entry. This table holds some 1,800,000 distinct CDR3 sequences, about two fifths found once. Sequencing was done on a sample of blood. These receptors originate from a human donor in good health. Each CDR3 is given with its conserved first and last residue. A D gene is named only where the DNA matches it firmly. Clone size is stated in some rows and not others, as once, few, many or a class when expanded.

d_gene	v_gene	j_gene	abundance	CDR3aa	CDR3nt
-	TRBV4-3	TRBJ2-7	-	CASSQEGWPAYEQYF	TGCGCCAGCAGCCAAGAGGGCTGGCCAGCCTACGAGCAGTACTTC
-	TRBV7-2	TRBJ1-2	-	CASTYFGNYGYTF	TGTGCCAGCACCTACTTTGGTAACTATGGCTACACCTTC
-	TRBV7-9	TRBJ1-1	-	CASSQVGVTEAFF	TGTGCCAGCAGCCAAGTTGGAGTCACTGAAGCTTTCTTT
-	TRBV12-3/TRBV12-4	TRBJ1-2	-	CASSFMGLSEGYTF	TGTGCCAGCAGTTTTATGGGCCTCTCCGAGGGCTACACCTTC
-	TRBV6-1	TRBJ2-1	few	CASSEHLANYNEQFF	TGTGCCAGCAGTGAGCATCTAGCGAACTACAATGAGCAGTTCTTC
-	TRBV29-1	TRBJ2-7	many	CSVEEGGEQYF	TGCAGCGTTGAAGAGGGAGGCGAGCAGTACTTC
-	TRBV29-1	TRBJ2-2	-	CSVKLDTGELFF	TGCAGCGTTAAGCTAGACACCGGGGAGCTGTTTTTT
-	TRBV7-3	TRBJ2-3	-	CASSLTGPGGGTDTQYF	TGTGCCAGCAGCTTAACCGGACCCGGAGGGGGCACGGATACGCAGTATTTT
-	TRBV28	TRBJ2-1	-	CASSLWFSQGTYNEQFF	TGTGCCAGCAGTTTATGGTTCAGCCAGGGCACCTACAATGAGCAGTTCTTC
-	TRBV20-1	TRBJ1-5	-	CSATPQGNQPQHF	TGCAGTGCCACACCACAGGGCAATCAGCCCCAGCATTTT
-	TRBV10-3	TRBJ1-1	-	CATRDGNPWRAFF	TGTGCCACCCGGGACGGAAACCCTTGGAGAGCTTTCTTT
-	TRBV20-1	TRBJ2-3	-	CSAGQAEKTGTQYF	TGCAGTGCGGGTCAAGCGGAAAAAACAGGTACGCAGTATTTT
-	TRBV12-3/TRBV12-4	TRBJ2-3	few	CASSRSGYTDTQYF	TGTGCCAGCAGCCGTAGCGGATACACAGATACGCAGTATTTT
TRBD2	TRBV5-5	TRBJ2-3	-	CASSSSAAGGQDTQYF	TGTGCCAGCAGCTCAAGCGCGGCGGGGGGTCAAGATACGCAGTATTTT
-	TRBV28	TRBJ1-2	-	CASSLRVGGYTF	TGTGCCAGCAGTTTAAGGGTCGGCGGCTACACCTTC
TRBD1	TRBV20-1	TRBJ1-2	few	CSARISGTGGWSYTF	TGCAGTGCTAGAATCTCGGGGACAGGGGGCTGGAGCTACACCTTC
-	TRBV29-1	TRBJ1-1	-	CSVELVGTYTEAFF	TGCAGCGTTGAATTAGTGGGGACGTACACTGAAGCTTTCTTT
-	TRBV20-1	TRBJ2-1	-	CSAHAGESSYNEQFF	TGCAGTGCTCACGCAGGGGAAAGCTCCTACAATGAGCAGTTCTTC
TRBD2	TRBV5-1	TRBJ2-1	few	CASSFAGGTYNEQFF	TGCGCCAGCAGCTTCGCGGGGGGAACCTACAATGAGCAGTTCTTC
-	TRBV5-1	TRBJ2-5	-	CASSFFRVQETQYF	TGCGCCAGCAGCTTCTTTCGGGTCCAAGAGACCCAGTACTTC
TRBD1	TRBV12-3/TRBV12-4	TRBJ2-3	few	CASRLRDSHTDTQYF	TGTGCCAGCAGGTTACGGGACAGTCACACAGATACGCAGTATTTT
-	TRBV24-1	TRBJ2-1	-	CATSDLVWEQFF	TGTGCCACCAGTGATCTCGTATGGGAGCAGTTCTTC
-	TRBV5-8	TRBJ2-7	-	CASSLYEGPYEQYF	TGTGCCAGCAGCTTGTACGAGGGGCCCTACGAGCAGTACTTC